This T cell receptor beta chain was recovered during a study of T cells expressing NK-cell markers. Study context: Obtained from sorted CD3+CD56+NKG2C+, CD3+CD56+NKG2C- and CD3+CD56-NKG2C+ T cells were the TCR beta repertoires.

Study-level points and caveats: Nothing established the HCMV specificity of expanded NKG2C+ T cell clones. Roughly six donors had dominant NKG2C+ clonotypes that comprised roughly 1.0-8% of their CD8+ T cells.

Making the TCR beta cDNA relied on 5'RACE template switching with UMIs. TCRdb re-called the 5' RACE reads and shows each CDR3 protein once, DNA omitted. The table lists around 180,000 distinct CDR3 sequences, with 20% in the top ten. The CDR3 has 16 amino acids. The germline CDR1 and CDR2 sequences are MNHEY and SVGAGI. As regards this clonotype: Its antigen is not known.

The TCR sequence derives from a man aged 18-69 years in good health. The sample consisted of blood T cells: a sorted CD56 or NKG2C T cell subset, CD4+ or CD8+ T cells, or bulk PBMC T cells (not recorded which). The V and J genes are TRBV6-5 and TRBJ2-3; TCRdb calls TRBD1, which cannot be checked without DNA. The CDR3 sequence is CASSYRRRQGTDTQYF.